Below, 26 T cell receptor beta chains from the same sample are listed, as sequenced in a study of cytomegalovirus exposure and HLA in healthy donors. Primers: 60 Vbeta forward and 13 Jbeta reverse. Clones were sequenced by immunoSEQ multiplex PCR, and TCRdb holds only the in-frame ones, with some missing. The repertoire has about 160,000 clones, around three quarters of them found once; the top ten carry roughly 2%. The specimen sequenced was PBMCs. The receptors here all came from a man aged 50 to 59 in good health and CMV-seropositive.

The CDR3 DNA reads as TGTGCCACCAGCAGAGACGGGGGGGCGGGCACAGATACGCAGTATTTT. Translating gives CATSRDGGAGTDTQYF. V usage is TRBV15 and J usage is TRBJ2-3, with TRBD2 matching 8 bases. CDR3 length: 16 residues. J lost 1 base, V lost 0 bases, and 3 bases had no gene match. Germline CDR1 LNHNV, CDR2 YYDKDF (reference sequence).

This clone was detected only a few times. CDR3 residues: CASSLLAGGNTGELFF. Here the CDR3 DNA reads TGCGCCAGCAGCTTGCTAGCGGGGGGGAACACCGGGGAGCTGTTTTTT. V and J are TRBV5-1 and TRBJ2-2; TRBD2 matches 11 bases. The junction had 0 bases not matched to a gene; V was cut back by 1 base and J by 1 base. This CDR3 region has 16 residues. Germline CDR1 reads SGHRS; CDR2 reads YFSETQ.

V usage is TRBV5-6 and J usage is TRBJ1-6, with 7 bases that match TRBD1. Germline assignment: CDR1 SGHDT and CDR2 YYEEEE. Trimming at V came to 5 bases and at J to 7 bases, leaving 9 bases not matched to a gene. The CDR3 consists of 15 residues. Written as DNA, the CDR3 is TGTGCCAGCAGACCAACCGGGACAGCAAATTCACCCCTCCACTTT. Encoded protein: CASRPTGTANSPLHF.

The chain recombines TRBV29-1 with TRBJ2-5; D gene uncertain. Germline V gene sequence: CDR1 SQVTM, CDR2 ANQGSEA. Trimming left V 5 bases short and J 4 bases short, with 8 bases between. The CDR3 is 11 residues long. The CDR3 nucleotides are TGCAGCGTTTCGGAGCTAGAGACCCAGTACTTC. Amino acid sequence: CSVSELETQYF.

V is TRBV6-1 and J is TRBJ2-5; 7 bases match TRBD1. J gave up 7 bases and V 8 bases, and 16 bases lay outside the gene matches. The CDR3 has 15 amino acids. Per the germline V gene, CDR1 is MNHNS and CDR2 is SASEGT. Here the CDR3 reads CASRTGQADPGTQYF. The CDR3 nucleotides are TGTGCCAGCCGAACAGGACAGGCCGATCCCGGGACCCAGTACTTC.

Worth noting for this clone: The same CDR3 is also encoded by other DNA sequences in this sample. This chain joins TRBV5-1 and TRBJ2-3; 8 bases are shared with TRBD2. Trimming at V came to 3 bases and at J to 5 bases, leaving 5 bases not matched to a gene. Per germline, CDR1 SGHRS and CDR2 YFSETQ. The CDR3 contains 14 residues. CDR3 in amino acids: CASSSTSGGDTQYF. In DNA, the CDR3 is TGCGCCAGCAGCTCAACCAGCGGGGGAGATACGCAGTATTTT.

The chain carries TRBV27 and TRBJ2-5; TRBD2 matches 8 bases. CDR3 length: 13 amino acids. The V gene end was trimmed by 4 bases and the J gene end by 5 bases; junction bases not matched to a gene: 3. Germline CDR1 reads MNHEY; CDR2 reads SMNVEV (reference sequence). This CDR3 is CASSSGLVETQYF. The CDR3 nucleotides read TGTGCCAGCAGTTCGGGACTAGTGGAGACCCAGTACTTC.

The chain links TRBV11-2 to TRBJ1-5; TRBD1 matches 8 bases. CDR3 length equals 14 residues. Germline V gene lookup returns CDR1 SGHAT and CDR2 FQNNGV. The V segment lost 5 bases and the J segment 7 bases; nucleotides outside the gene matches: 7. DNA of the CDR3: TGTGCCAGCAGCCAGACAGGGGTAGAACAGCCCCAGCATTTT. Protein product: CASSQTGVEQPQHF.

J is TRBJ1-5 and V is TRBV6-6; the match to TRBD1 covers 8 bases. The V gene end was trimmed by 0 bases and the J gene end by 3 bases; junction bases not matched to a gene: 4. CDR3 length equals 16 residues. Germline V gene lookup returns CDR1 MNHNY and CDR2 SVGAGI (reference sequence). The CDR3, as DNA: TGTGCCAGCAGTTACTCTCGGACAGGGAACAATCAGCCCCAGCATTTT. Translating gives CASSYSRTGNNQPQHF.

The V and J genes are TRBV7-6 and TRBJ2-7; 7 positions agree with TRBD1. CDR1 is SGHVS, CDR2 FNYEAQ, per germline. This CDR3 region has 15 residues. After removal of 5 bases from V and 2 bases from J, the junction contained 9 bases not matched to a gene. CDR3 amino acids: CASSEGQLLTYEQYF. The CDR3 DNA reads TGTGCCAGCAGCGAGGGACAGCTCCTCACCTACGAGCAGTACTTC. Full variable domain (missing parts from reference TRBV7-6 and TRBJ2-7): GAGVSQSPRYKVTKRGQDVALRCDPISGHVSLYWYRQALGQGPEFLTYFNYEAQQDKSGLPNDRFSAERPEGSISTLTIQRTEQRDSAMYRCASSEGQLLTYEQYFGPGTRLTVT.

The V gene is TRBV4-3, the J gene TRBJ2-1, with D unresolved. This CDR3 is built from 15 residues. Germline CDR1 reads LGHNA; CDR2 reads YSLEER. Trimming left V 0 bases short and J 8 bases short, with 14 bases between. The CDR3 region is CASSQEYLEWHEQFF. The CDR3 DNA is TGCGCCAGCAGCCAAGAATACCTAGAATGGCATGAGCAGTTCTTC.

The chain joins TRBV1 to TRBJ1-1. TRBV1 is a known pseudogene. The CDR3 runs to 15 residues. CDR3 in DNA: TGCACCAGCAGCCAAGTGATAGAGAAGAACACTGAAGCTTTCTTT. It translates to CTSSQVIEKNTEAFF.

Turning to this clone: An end of the junction does not agree with germline; a read error may underlie this. The chain employs TRBV4-3 and TRBJ2-5, with 9 bases fitting TRBD1. The CDR3 has 13 residues. CDR1 LGHNA and CDR2 YSLEER come from the germline V gene. DNA for the CDR3: TGCGCCAGCAGCCGCCAAGGACGGACAGGGGTTAACTTC. It codes for CASSRQGRTGVNF.

The chain recombines TRBV5-1 with TRBJ1-5; 10 bases line up with TRBD1. Unmatched junction bases numbered 9, after V lost 4 bases and J lost 11 bases. Germline values: CDR1 SGHRS, CDR2 YFSETQ. The CDR3 is made up of 14 amino acids. DNA for the CDR3: TGCGCCAGCAGCATCGGACAGGGGGGTGGGGCCCAGCATTTT. Translation: CASSIGQGGGAQHF.

This clone was recorded only once. The V call is TRBV10-3, the J call TRBJ2-1, with TRBD1 matching over 10 bases. The trim removed 6 bases at V and 0 bases at J, leaving 11 bases unmatched. CDR3 length equals 18 residues. Germline V gene lookup returns CDR1 ENHRY and CDR2 SYGVKD. As DNA, the CDR3 is TGTGCCATCAGGGCCGGGACAGGGGTAGGGAGCTCCTACAATGAGCAGTTCTTC. Amino acid sequence: CAIRAGTGVGSSYNEQFF.

This clone was counted a single time. The V and J genes are TRBV5-1 and TRBJ1-4; D possibly corresponds to TRBD1 (6 bases). The V end lost 6 bases, the J end lost 3 bases, and 18 bases lay between the germline ends. Germline CDR1 and CDR2: SGHRS and YFSETQ. This CDR3 is built from 16 residues. DNA of the CDR3: TGCGCCAGCAACCTGGGGGCGACAGGACCTAATGAAAAACTGTTTTTT. Protein: CASNLGATGPNEKLFF. The complete variable domain, with remaining parts taken from reference TRBV5-1 and TRBJ1-4, reads KAGVTQTPRYLIKTRGQQVTLSCSPISGHRSVSWYQQTPGQGLQFLFEYFSETQRNKGNFPGRFSGRQFSNSRSEMNVSTLELGDSALYLCASNLGATGPNEKLFFGSGTQLSVL.

CDR3 sequence: CASSPGLVFYNEQFF. Written as DNA, the CDR3 is TGTGCCAGCAGTCCCGGACTAGTTTTCTACAATGAGCAGTTCTTC. This sequence joins TRBV7-9 and TRBJ2-1, with 7 bases lining up with TRBD2. From germline, CDR1 is SEHNR and CDR2 FQNEAQ (reference sequence). Trimming removed 6 bases from V and 3 bases from J; junction bases left unmatched: 8. This CDR3 contains 15 residues.

For this clone: This CDR3 is also generated by other DNA sequences in the sample. The chain carries TRBV7-8 and TRBJ1-2; 8 nucleotides line up with TRBD1. Losses at the gene ends were 3 bases for V and 4 bases for J; bases not matched to a gene: 16. The CDR3 totals 18 residues. In germline, CDR1 is SGHVS, CDR2 FQNEAQ. The CDR3 protein is CASSFPQAGQGAGYGYTF. As DNA, the CDR3 is TGTGCCAGCAGCTTCCCTCAGGCCGGGCAGGGGGCTGGCTATGGCTACACCTTC.

The chain uses TRBV15 and TRBJ1-2; D is undetermined. Trimming cost V 0 bases and J 8 bases, with 10 bases left between them. This CDR3 has 13 residues. Per germline, CDR1 LNHNV and CDR2 YYDKDF (reference sequence). CDR3 coding DNA: TGTGCCACCAGCAGAGATCGGTCCGGGGGCTACACCTTC. Its protein is CATSRDRSGGYTF.

In regard to this clone: A read error may produce the germline difference seen at one junction end. The CDR3: CASSSGQGRAF. The CDR3 nucleotides are TGTGCCAGCAGTTCCGGACAGGGGAGGGCCTTC. The rearrangement links TRBV28 to TRBJ2-7, with 9 bases identical to TRBD1. Germline V CDR1 and CDR2: MDHEN, SYDVKM. The CDR3 runs 11 residues.

The chain employs TRBV7-8 and TRBJ2-1, with D possibly matching TRBD2 (5 bases). The CDR3 covers 19 residues. V shed 1 base and J shed 0 bases, with 19 bases lying between them. Germline V lookup: CDR1 SGHVS, CDR2 FQNEAQ. The CDR3 reads CASSLVDGSLGSSYNEQFF. DNA of the CDR3: TGTGCCAGCAGCTTAGTAGATGGTAGCTTGGGGAGCTCCTACAATGAGCAGTTCTTC.

The rearrangement joins TRBV6-4 to TRBJ1-2; maybe TRBD1 (6 bases). Per the germline V gene, CDR1 is MRHNA and CDR2 is SNTAGT. Trimming cost V 0 bases and J 6 bases, with 14 bases left between them. This CDR3 contains 15 residues. The chain's CDR3 is CASSDSPGVGDGYTF. CDR3 in DNA: TGTGCCAGCAGTGACTCTCCAGGGGTAGGAGATGGCTACACCTTC.

The chain carries TRBV7-9 and TRBJ2-1; 10 bases map to TRBD1. V shed 2 bases, J shed 3 bases, and the junction held 1 base outside the gene matches. Germline V CDR1 and CDR2: SEHNR, FQNEAQ (reference sequence). This CDR3 is built from 15 residues. CDR3 region: CASSLRDRGYNEQFF. The CDR3 DNA reads TGTGCCAGCAGCTTAAGGGACAGGGGCTACAATGAGCAGTTCTTC. The whole variable domain, filled in from reference TRBV7-9 and TRBJ2-1, reads DTGVSQNPRHKITKRGQNVTFRCDPISEHNRLYWYRQTLGQGPEFLTYFQNEAQLEKSRLLSDRFSAERPKGSFSTLEIQRTEQGDSAMYLCASSLRDRGYNEQFFGPGTRLTVL.

This clone was counted between two and nine times. This chain uses TRBV11-3 with TRBJ1-6; D gene uncertain. Germline CDR1 and CDR2: SGHNT and YENEEA. Trimming stripped 5 bases from V and 7 bases from J, with 9 bases between. The CDR3 covers 13 residues. Written as DNA, the CDR3 is TGTGCCAGCAGCCGCGGGAAGAATTCACCCCTCCACTTT. Amino acids: CASSRGKNSPLHF.

This chain uses TRBV2 with TRBJ1-1; the match to TRBD1 covers 7 bases. This CDR3 region has 14 residues. The J segment lost 0 bases and the V segment lost 5 bases, leaving 3 bases of the junction unmatched. Per the germline V gene, CDR1 is SNHLY and CDR2 is FYNNEI. CDR3 bases: TGTGCCAGCAGTCGTGACAGGGTGAACACTGAAGCTTTCTTT. It yields the protein CASSRDRVNTEAFF.

CDR3 nucleotides: TGCGCCAGCAGCTTGGGGTACGACATAGACTACGAGCAGTACTTC. Its translation is CASSLGYDIDYEQYF. The rearrangement uses TRBV5-1 and TRBJ2-7, with D uncertain. The CDR3 sequence is 15 residues long. Germline assignment: CDR1 SGHRS and CDR2 YFSETQ. Trimming removed 0 bases at V and 3 bases at J, with 13 bases between.